These T cell receptor beta chains were read from a single sample in a study of blood T cell repertoires in COVID-19. Profiled with immunoSEQ multiplex PCR; TCRdb holds only in-frame clones, not every one. The profile covers tens of thousands of clones, with about 73% appearing a single time and roughly 18% taken by the ten largest. Sequencing input: peripheral blood. The source is a woman in her forties or fifties with active or convalescent COVID-19. The CDR3 runs from the conserved cysteine through the conserved F or W. D genes are given only for firm matches.

V	D	length	J	DNA	CDR3
TRBV13	TRBD1	15	TRBJ2-2	TGTGCCAGCAGCTCGGGGACAGGGGAAACCGGGGAGCTGTTTTTT	CASSSGTGETGELFF
TRBV28	-	16	TRBJ1-5	TGTGCCAGCAGTTTATGGAGGGGAGGAGGGGAACAGCCCCAGCATTTT	CASSLWRGGGEQPQHF
TRBV18	-	15	TRBJ1-6	TGTGCCAGCTCACCACCGGGAGTTGGGAATTCACCCCTCCACTTT	CASSPPGVGNSPLHF
TRBV7-2	TRBD1	16	TRBJ1-2	TGTGCCAGCAGCCAATCATTGACAGGGGGCGCCGATGGCTACACCTTC	CASSQSLTGGADGYTF
TRBV28	TRBD2	15	TRBJ2-7	TGTGCCAGCAGACTAGCGGGAGGAGACTCCTACGAGCAGTACTTC	CASRLAGGDSYEQYF
TRBV7-2	TRBD1	16	TRBJ2-5	TGTGCCAGCAGCTTGGGAAGAACAGGGGGACAAGAGACCCAGTACTTC	CASSLGRTGGQETQYF
TRBV29-1	TRBD1	14	TRBJ1-3	TGCAGCGTTGTGGAAGGGGGCGCTGGAAACACCATATATTTT	CSVVEGGAGNTIYF
TRBV7-9	-	14	TRBJ1-4	TGTGCCAGCAGCCTAGGGTTGAGTAATGAAAAACTGTTTTTT	CASSLGLSNEKLFF
TRBV5-1	-	11	TRBJ1-1	TGCGCCAGCAGCGCGGACACTGAAGCTTTCTTT	CASSADTEAFF
TRBV7-9	TRBD2	17	TRBJ2-7	TGTGCCAGCACCACATCCCAGACTAGCTGGAGGTATGGGGAGCAGTACTTC	CASTTSQTSWRYGEQYF